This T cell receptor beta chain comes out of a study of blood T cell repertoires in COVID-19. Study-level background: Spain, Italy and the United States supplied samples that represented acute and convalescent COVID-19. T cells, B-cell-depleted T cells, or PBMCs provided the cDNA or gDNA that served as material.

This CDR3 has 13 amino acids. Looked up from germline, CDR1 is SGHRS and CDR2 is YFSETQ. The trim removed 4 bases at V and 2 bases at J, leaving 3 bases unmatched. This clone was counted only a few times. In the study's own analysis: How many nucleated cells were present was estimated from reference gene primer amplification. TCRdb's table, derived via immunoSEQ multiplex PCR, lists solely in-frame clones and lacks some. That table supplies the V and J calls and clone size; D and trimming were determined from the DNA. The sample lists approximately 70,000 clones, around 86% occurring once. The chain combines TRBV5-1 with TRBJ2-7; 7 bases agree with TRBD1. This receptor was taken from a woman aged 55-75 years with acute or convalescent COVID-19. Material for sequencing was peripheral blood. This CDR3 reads CASSRDSTYEQYF. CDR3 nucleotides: TGCGCCAGCAGCCGGGACAGTACCTACGAGCAGTACTTC.